These T cell receptor beta chains were read from a single sample in a study of T cell repertoires in cytomegalovirus infection. In TCRdb, the reads were re-called with MiXCR into one record per CDR3 protein. The data contain 250,000 or so distinct CDR3 sequences, around 15% of them singletons. Sequenced input: CD8+ T cells from PBMCs. The source is a human donor in good health (CMV status not recorded). Some clones in this sample may be carry-over from other donors' samples. The conserved cysteine and the conserved F or W are not part of the CDR3 here. D genes are given only for firm matches.

V: TRBV20-1; D: NA; CDR3: SARDRGGRPYGYT
V: TRBV12-3/TRBV12-4; D: NA; CDR3: ASSSEGADEQF
V: TRBV2; D: NA; CDR3: ASSWTQANTGELF
V: TRBV6-6; D: TRBD1; CDR3: ASSYVDRGETEAF
V: TRBV5-8; D: TRBD1; CDR3: ASSFPGQPYNEQF
V: TRBV4-1; D: NA; CDR3: ASSPAAGVGRNTIY
V: TRBV29-1; D: TRBD2; CDR3: SVETWTSGGGDTQY
V: TRBV7-9; D: NA; CDR3: ASSSESGQTVEKLF
V: TRBV12-3/TRBV12-4; D: NA; CDR3: ASSPQGTEAF
V: TRBV28; D: NA; CDR3: ASSLTGQEGNQPQH
V: TRBV7-9; D: NA; CDR3: ASSRTPLYEQY
V: TRBV20-1; D: NA; CDR3: SAPPWENTEAF
V: TRBV7-6; D: NA; CDR3: ASSLAGVNEQY